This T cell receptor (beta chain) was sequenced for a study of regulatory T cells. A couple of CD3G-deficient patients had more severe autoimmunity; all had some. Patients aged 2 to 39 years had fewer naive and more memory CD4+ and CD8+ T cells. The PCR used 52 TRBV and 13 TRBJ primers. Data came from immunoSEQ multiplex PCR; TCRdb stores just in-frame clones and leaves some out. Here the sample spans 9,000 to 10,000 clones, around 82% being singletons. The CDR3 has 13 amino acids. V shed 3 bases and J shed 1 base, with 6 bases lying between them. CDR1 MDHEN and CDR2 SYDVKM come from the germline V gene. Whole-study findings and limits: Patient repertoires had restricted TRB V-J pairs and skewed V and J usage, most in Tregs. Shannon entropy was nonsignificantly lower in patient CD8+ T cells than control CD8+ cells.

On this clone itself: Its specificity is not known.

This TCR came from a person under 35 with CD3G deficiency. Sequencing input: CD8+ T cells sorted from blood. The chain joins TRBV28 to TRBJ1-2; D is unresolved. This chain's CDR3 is CASSFASNYGYTF. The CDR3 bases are TGTGCCAGCAGTTTTGCGAGTAACTATGGCTACACCTTC.